This T cell receptor (beta chain) was obtained from a study of somatic mutations in cytotoxic T cells in rheumatoid arthritis (dated by TCRdb to the late 2010s). Notes on the research overall: A FACSAria II or Sony SH800 was used to flow-sort some V beta antibody-stained T-cell populations at nearly 100% purity, and TCRB sequencing was also done on sorted V beta1+ cells. To characterize clonality, the study used TCRB deep sequencing while asking whether somatic mutations are carried by expanded CD8+ T-cell clones in newly diagnosed, untreated rheumatoid arthritis. A total of some 63 rheumatoid arthritis patients and approximately 21 healthy controls underwent TCRB deep sequencing. Median age was essentially the same in the patient group and the control group.

Buffy coats from 20 blood donors served as healthy controls, a group that was 55% female with a median age of about 60 years (range 21-70). On an AutoMACS, CD4+ and CD8+ cells were isolated via positive magnetic bead selection, and their purity was verified by flow cytometry. Ficoll-Paque PLUS density gradient separation was used to isolate peripheral blood mononuclear cells. DNA was extracted from CD4-enriched, CD8-enriched or PBMC samples with Nucleospin Tissue or Tissue XS kits and quantified with a Qubit 2.0 fluorometer. V lost 6 bases and J lost 1 base, and the count of bases not matched to a germline gene is 2. From its cysteine to its phenylalanine, the CDR3 spans 13 amino acids. Only the CDR3 portion is preserved as DNA: 39 bases, with reading frame beginning at the first base. CDR1 SEHNR and CDR2 FQNEAQ are derived from the germline V gene (reference sequence). The immunoSEQ assay was applied to genomic DNA for TCRB CDR3 sequencing. As for the authors' bioinformatics: Nothing other than productive TCRB rearrangements was included in the analyses. A clone was defined by a unique TCRB CDR3 sequence, and clonality was computed as a productive clonality index based on Shannon entropy. Repertoire overlap between two samples was calculated from the template counts of each clone relative to total templates per sample. V-gene usage from TCRB sequencing and V-gene usage measured by flow cytometry were correlated (Spearman r of under 0.7). TCRdb limited this immuneACCESS table to in-frame rearrangements with V and J called. A share of clones is missing; checked studies link under half to unresolved V genes, and the rest is unexplained. From that table come the V and J calls and clone size; the DNA was used to work out D and trimming. This sample gives some 38,000 clones in total; about four fifths of them show up just once. The ten largest clonotypes hold approximately 3.2% of the sample.

As for this clone: Its specific antigen is unknown. One base away there is no much larger clone; base qualities are not given.

The paper's findings and limits, for the study overall: There was no significant difference in CD8+ T-cell clonality between rheumatoid arthritis patients and age-matched healthy controls. The slight TRBV07 underrepresentation in patients was not adjusted for multiple comparisons. CD8+ clonality increased with age in patients (Spearman r of about 0.49) but not in healthy controls. The expanded CD8+ clones had unknown antigen targets, and not appearing in virus-specific databases did not rule out that they were virus-specific. In 8 of 65 patients the largest CD8+ clone exceeded 20% of CD8+ cells, and several identical CD8+ TCRB sequences were shared between blood and synovial fluid.

This receptor was obtained from a man aged 40-49 years in good health. The specimen was CD8+ T cells sorted from blood. Recombination connected TRBV7-9 to TRBJ2-5, and TRBD1 matches 7 of the central bases. The sequenced DNA is TGTGCCAGCAGGTACAGGGGCCAAGAGACCCAGTACTTC. Its product reads: CASRYRGQETQYF.